This T cell receptor (beta chain) was retrieved from a study of technical replicates of blood from a few donors. V lost 5 bases and J 3 bases, leaving 6 bases between the germline ends. CDR1 SEHNR and CDR2 FQNEAQ come from the germline V gene (reference sequence). This CDR3 region has 12 residues. TCRdb keeps only in-frame clones here, not all; method: immunoSEQ multiplex PCR. The sample holds about 58,000 clones, 91% seen once. This clone was seen just once. This clonotype originated in a human donor in good health. Some clones in this sample may be carry-over from other donors' samples. The sample comprised PBMCs. The rearrangement joins TRBV7-9 to TRBJ2-3, with D uncertain. CDR3 sequence reads: CASSQLTDTQYF. In nucleotides, the CDR3 is TGTGCCAGCAGCCAACTGACAGATACGCAGTATTTT. The full variable domain, completed using reference TRBV7-9 and TRBJ2-3, is DTGVSQNPRHKITKRGQNVTFRCDPISEHNRLYWYRQTLGQGPEFLTYFQNEAQLEKSRLLSDRFSAERPKGSFSTLEIQRTEQGDSAMYLCASSQLTDTQYFGPGTRLTVL.